This T cell receptor beta chain derives from a study of shared clonotypes between healthy human individuals. Findings and caveats of the study: The study found roughly 5.3% of naive CD4 clonotypes shared across a few donors.

The CDR3 runs 17 residues. Trimming took 0 bases from V and 4 from J, leaving 18 bases between them. Germline V gives CDR1 SGHVS, CDR2 FQNEAQ. Concerning this clone: Its antigen is undetermined.

Only in-frame clones appear in the TCRdb table, and some are missing; sequencing was by immunoSEQ multiplex PCR. Found here are 400,000 or so clones, 90% to 98% of them singletons; the top ten hold more than 0.3%. What was sequenced was memory CD8+ T cells sorted from blood. The subset was: CD45RO+ cells pooled with CCR7-negative TemRA cells. The gene calls are TRBV7-8 and TRBJ1-2; D is possibly TRBD1 (6 bases). The clonotype was recovered from a man aged 25 to 40 in good health. CDR3: CASSLAQYRDESYGYTF. CDR3 in DNA: TGTGCCAGCAGCTTAGCACAATACAGGGACGAAAGCTATGGCTACACCTTC.